The text below deals with one T cell receptor beta chain. This table comes from immunoSEQ multiplex PCR, and its TCRdb copy is limited to in-frame clones, with some not included. The sample includes under 90,000 clones, roughly nine tenths of them seen just once. Unmatched junction bases numbered 10, after V lost 4 bases and J lost 5 bases. The CDR3 totals 16 residues. Per the germline V gene, CDR1 is SGHDT and CDR2 is YYEEEE. The data derive from a study of PD-L1 blockade in urothelial cancer. Study context: Atezolizumab 1,200 mg was given intravenously every 3 weeks, starting 2014. Blood was evaluated 3 weeks (second dose) and 6 weeks after therapy began. Males with bladder-origin urothelial cancer constituted most of the roughly 29 patients.

Samples were collected from each patient before treatment and during treatment. Each patient gave between 1 and 8 of them in total. Sequenced here: PBMCs, sampled around atezolizumab (anti-PD-L1) treatment. This clonotype was sampled from a man in his 60s with urothelial cancer. The rearrangement links TRBV5-6 to TRBJ1-4; 8 nucleotides line up with TRBD1. CDR3 residues: CASSPGDRPENEKLFF. The CDR3 DNA is TGTGCCAGCAGCCCGGGGGACAGGCCAGAGAATGAAAAACTGTTTTTT.